This entry lists 10 T cell receptor beta chains sequenced from one sample in a study of blood T cell repertoires in COVID-19. Using immunoSEQ multiplex PCR, the repertoire was profiled, and TCRdb retains in-frame clones only, with some absent. The sample contains about 87,000 clones, 87% of which appear only once. The sample comprised peripheral blood. These receptors were taken from a human donor with acute or convalescent COVID-19. The donor label of this sample is uncertain.

This chain's CDR3 is CASSLYGQDNVGTQYF. CDR3 nucleotides: TGTGCCAGCAGCTTGTACGGACAGGACAACGTTGGTACGCAGTATTTT. V gene TRBV5-8 combines with J gene TRBJ2-3, with 7 bases aligning to TRBD1. This CDR3 is 16 amino acids long. V was clipped by 1 base and J by 8 bases; unmatched bases: 13. Germline V gene lookup returns CDR1 SGHTS and CDR2 YDEGEE.

The chain has TRBV24-1 and TRBJ2-5, with D possibly TRBD1 on 6 matching bases. Germline V gene lookup returns CDR1 KGHDR and CDR2 SFDVKD. V was shortened by 6 bases and J by 5 bases, with 15 bases between the two germline ends. The CDR3 is 14 amino acids. The CDR3 DNA reads as TGTGCCACCAGTCAGAGGGACAACCGGGAGACCCAGTACTTC. This gives the protein CATSQRDNRETQYF.

The chain couples TRBV7-9 to TRBJ1-4; the match to TRBD1 covers 7 bases. The CDR3 has 16 amino acids. The J segment lost 7 bases and the V segment lost 4 bases, leaving 12 bases of the junction unmatched. Germline lookup yields CDR1 SEHNR and CDR2 FQNEAQ (reference sequence). The CDR3 bases are TGTGCCAGCAGCTCAGGGGGTCGGGGGCGAAGTGAAAAACTGTTTTTT. Translation gives CASSSGGRGRSEKLFF.

This clone was counted a single time. V gene TRBV19 combines with J gene TRBJ2-7; 8 bases match TRBD2. This CDR3 region has 12 residues. V lost 5 bases to trimming and J lost 3 bases; unmatched junction nucleotides: 0. CDR1 and CDR2 from the germline V gene are LNHDA and SQIVND (reference sequence). DNA for the CDR3: TGTGCCAGTAGTGCGGGGGGCTACGAGCAGTACTTC. This encodes CASSAGGYEQYF.

The rearrangement links TRBV7-9 to TRBJ1-1; the D gene is possibly TRBD1 (6 bases). CDR3 length equals 12 residues. CDR1 is SEHNR, CDR2 FQNEAQ, per germline (reference sequence). Trimming cost V 4 bases and J 8 bases, with 11 bases left between them. This CDR3 reads CASSSAGTEAFF. The CDR3 DNA reads TGTGCCAGCAGCTCCGCCGGGACAGAAGCTTTCTTT.

This rearrangement joins TRBV6-5 to TRBJ1-4; weak D call: TRBD1 (6 bases). The CDR3 is 15 amino acids. Trimming removed 8 bases from V and 4 bases from J, with 17 bases in between. CDR1 is MNHEY and CDR2 is SVGAGI in the germline V gene. For the CDR3, the DNA is TGTGCCAGCCCAGATAGACAGGTTCGTAATGAAAAACTGTTTTTT. Translating it yields CASPDRQVRNEKLFF.

The CDR3 spells CASRASGGLTSTDTQYF. Written as DNA, the CDR3 is TGCGCCAGCAGGGCTAGCGGGGGGTTGACTAGCACAGATACGCAGTATTTT. The genes are TRBV5-1 and TRBJ2-3; 11 positions agree with TRBD2. CDR3 size: 17 residues. The V gene end was trimmed by 5 bases and the J gene end by 0 bases; junction bases not matched to a gene: 8. Germline V CDR1 and CDR2: SGHRS, YFSETQ.

This rearrangement joins TRBV6-5 to TRBJ1-4; TRBD1 agrees at 10 bases. The V segment lost 2 bases and the J segment 8 bases; nucleotides outside the gene matches: 5. The CDR3 is 15 amino acids. From germline, CDR1 is MNHEY and CDR2 SVGAGI. For the CDR3, the DNA is TGTGCCAGCAGTTACGCGGACAGGGGGAACGAAAAACTGTTTTTT. It yields the protein CASSYADRGNEKLFF.

The J gene is TRBJ1-1, the V gene TRBV10-3; D is unclear. Trimming left V 5 bases short and J 8 bases short, with 12 bases between. The germline V gene has CDR1 ENHRY and CDR2 SYGVKD. The CDR3 runs 12 residues. Here the CDR3 reads CAISSPGSEAFF. The DNA for the CDR3 is TGTGCCATCAGTTCTCCCGGGTCGGAAGCTTTCTTT.

V gene TRBV2 combines with J gene TRBJ1-2; maybe TRBD1 (6 bases). Between the trimmed V and J ends, which lost 7 bases and 7 bases, there was a span of 16 bases. Germline CDR1 reads SNHLY; CDR2 reads FYNNEI. The CDR3 extends over 13 amino acids. The CDR3 DNA is TGTGCCAGCACCGTCAGGGGAGAGAGTGGCTACACCTTC. Protein product: CASTVRGESGYTF.